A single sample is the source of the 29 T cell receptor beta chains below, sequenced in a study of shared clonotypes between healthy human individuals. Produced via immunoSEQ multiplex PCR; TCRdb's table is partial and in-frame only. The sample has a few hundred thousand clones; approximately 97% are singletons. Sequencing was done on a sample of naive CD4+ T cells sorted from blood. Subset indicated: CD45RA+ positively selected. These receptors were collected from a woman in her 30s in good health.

CDR3 loop: CASSWPQHF. In nucleotides, the CDR3 is TGTGCCAGCAGCTGGCCCCAGCATTTT. The rearrangement links TRBV5-5 to TRBJ1-5; no firm D call. V was pared by 3 bases and J by 9 bases, with 1 base between. CDR1 and CDR2 (germline): SGHKS, YYEKEE (reference sequence). The CDR3 is 9 amino acids.

DNA of the CDR3: TGTGCCAGCAGCCCCGCCGGCACTGGCTACGAGCAGTACTTC. It yields the protein CASSPAGTGYEQYF. V gene TRBV11-3 combines with J gene TRBJ2-7; D not certain. With 5 bases removed from V and 3 bases from J, the gap between germline ends came to 14 bases. Germline values: CDR1 SGHNT, CDR2 YENEEA. This CDR3 has 14 amino acids.

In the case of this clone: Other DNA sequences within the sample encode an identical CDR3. CDR3 amino acids: CASSFGAQPQHF. The CDR3 region has the DNA TGTGCCAGCAGCTTCGGGGCTCAGCCCCAGCATTTT. The chain uses TRBV7-9 and TRBJ1-5; D is possibly TRBD1 (5 bases). V was pared by 3 bases and J by 6 bases, with 6 bases between. There are 12 residues in the CDR3. The germline CDR1 and CDR2 sequences are SEHNR and FQNEAQ (reference sequence).

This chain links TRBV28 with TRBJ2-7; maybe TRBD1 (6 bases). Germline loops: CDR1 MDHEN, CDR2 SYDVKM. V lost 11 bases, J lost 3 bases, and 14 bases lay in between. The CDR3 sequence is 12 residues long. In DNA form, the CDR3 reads TGTGCCGCCGGACAGTATAGCTACGAGCAGTACTTC. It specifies CAAGQYSYEQYF.

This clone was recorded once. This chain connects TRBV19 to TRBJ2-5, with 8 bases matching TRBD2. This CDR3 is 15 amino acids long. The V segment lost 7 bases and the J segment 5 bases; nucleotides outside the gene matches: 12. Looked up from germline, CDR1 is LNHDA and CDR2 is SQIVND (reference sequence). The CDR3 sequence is CASTNGRADVETQYF. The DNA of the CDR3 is TGTGCCAGTACTAACGGGAGGGCCGATGTCGAGACCCAGTACTTC.

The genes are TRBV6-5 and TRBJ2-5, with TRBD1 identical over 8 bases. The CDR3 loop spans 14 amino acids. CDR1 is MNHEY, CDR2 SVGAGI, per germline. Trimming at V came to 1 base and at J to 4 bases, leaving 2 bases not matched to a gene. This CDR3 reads CASSYFTGGETQYF. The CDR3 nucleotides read TGTGCCAGCAGTTACTTCACAGGGGGAGAGACCCAGTACTTC.

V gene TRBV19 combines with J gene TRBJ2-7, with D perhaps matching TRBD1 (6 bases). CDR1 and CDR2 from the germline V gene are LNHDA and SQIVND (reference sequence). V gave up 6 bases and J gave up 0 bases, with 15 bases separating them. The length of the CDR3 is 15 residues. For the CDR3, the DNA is TGTGCCAGTAGGACAGGTAGTGTTTCCTCCTACGAGCAGTACTTC. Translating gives CASRTGSVSSYEQYF.

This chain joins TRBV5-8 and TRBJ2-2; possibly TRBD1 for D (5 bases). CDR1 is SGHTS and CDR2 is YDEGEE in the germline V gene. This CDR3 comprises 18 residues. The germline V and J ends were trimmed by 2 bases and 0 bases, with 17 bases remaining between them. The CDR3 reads CASSLFVRTGANTGELFF. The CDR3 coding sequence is TGTGCCAGCAGCTTATTCGTGCGAACAGGTGCGAACACCGGGGAGCTGTTTTTT.

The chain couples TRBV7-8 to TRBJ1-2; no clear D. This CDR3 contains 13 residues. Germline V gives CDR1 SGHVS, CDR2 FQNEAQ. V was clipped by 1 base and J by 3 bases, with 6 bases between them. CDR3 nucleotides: TGTGCCAGCAGCTTAGGGGTCTACTATGGCTACACCTTC. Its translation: CASSLGVYYGYTF.

The CDR3 DNA reads TGTGCCAGCAGCGTAGAGAGAACCGGGACGAGGGGCCTAGGCTACACCTTC. Encoded protein: CASSVERTGTRGLGYTF. The J gene is TRBJ1-2, the V gene TRBV9; TRBD1 might be the D (5 bases). V was clipped by 0 bases and J by 8 bases, with 23 bases between them. Germline V gives CDR1 SGDLS, CDR2 YYNGEE. The CDR3 runs to 17 residues.

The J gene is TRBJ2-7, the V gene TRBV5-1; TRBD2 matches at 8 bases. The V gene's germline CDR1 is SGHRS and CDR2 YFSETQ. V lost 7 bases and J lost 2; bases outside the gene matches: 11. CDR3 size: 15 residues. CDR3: CASGPIAGLAYEQYF. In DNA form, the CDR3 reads TGCGCCAGCGGACCCATAGCGGGACTAGCCTACGAGCAGTACTTC.

The CDR3 sequence: CASSLGAGPGYEQYF. The CDR3 coding sequence is TGTGCCAGCAGCTTAGGGGCCGGACCGGGATACGAGCAGTACTTC. V and J are TRBV7-2 and TRBJ2-7, with a weak D call TRBD2 (5 bases). The CDR3 is 15 residues long. Trimming removed 1 base from V and 4 bases from J, with 14 bases in between. Germline CDR1 reads SGHTA; CDR2 reads FQGNSA.

The CDR3 here is CASSFFRGDEQYF. The CDR3 region has the DNA TGTGCCAGCAGCTTTTTCCGCGGAGACGAGCAGTACTTC. The chain recombines TRBV7-2 with TRBJ2-7; D not certain. This CDR3 comprises 13 residues. Trimming took off 3 bases at V and 5 bases at J, with 11 bases between the two ends. Germline assignment: CDR1 SGHTA and CDR2 FQGNSA.

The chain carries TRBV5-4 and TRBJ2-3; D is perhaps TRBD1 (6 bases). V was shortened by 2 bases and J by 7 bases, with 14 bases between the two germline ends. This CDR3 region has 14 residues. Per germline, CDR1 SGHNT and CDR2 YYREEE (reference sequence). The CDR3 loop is CASSFGGVGNTQYF. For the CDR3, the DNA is TGTGCCAGCAGCTTTGGGGGCGTGGGAAATACGCAGTATTTT.

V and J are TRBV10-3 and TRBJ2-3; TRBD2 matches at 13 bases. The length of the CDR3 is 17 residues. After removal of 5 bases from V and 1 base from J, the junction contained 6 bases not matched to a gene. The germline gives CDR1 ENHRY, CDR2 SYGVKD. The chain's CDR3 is CAISTGTSGIGTDTQYF. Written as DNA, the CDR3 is TGTGCCATCAGTACGGGGACTAGCGGGATTGGCACAGATACGCAGTATTTT.

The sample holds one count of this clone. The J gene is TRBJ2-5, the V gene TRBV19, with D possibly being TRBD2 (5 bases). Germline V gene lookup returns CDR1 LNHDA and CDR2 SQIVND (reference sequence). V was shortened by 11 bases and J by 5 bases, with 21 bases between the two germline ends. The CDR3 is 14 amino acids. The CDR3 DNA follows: TGTGCCGTTAGTCCGGGGTCGGCGGTGGAGACCCAGTACTTC. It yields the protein CAVSPGSAVETQYF.

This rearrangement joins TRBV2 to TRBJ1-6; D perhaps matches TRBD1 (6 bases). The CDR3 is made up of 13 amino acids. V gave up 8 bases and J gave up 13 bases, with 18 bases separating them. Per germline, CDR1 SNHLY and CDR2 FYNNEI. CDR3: CASAKDSFPPLHF. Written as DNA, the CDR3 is TGTGCCAGCGCCAAGGACAGTTTTCCGCCCCTCCACTTT.

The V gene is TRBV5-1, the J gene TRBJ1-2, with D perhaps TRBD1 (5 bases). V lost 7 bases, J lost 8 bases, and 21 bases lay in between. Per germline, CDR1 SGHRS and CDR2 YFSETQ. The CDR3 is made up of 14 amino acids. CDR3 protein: CASAPGAISPGYTF. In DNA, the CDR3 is TGCGCCAGCGCCCCCGGGGCGATCTCGCCCGGCTACACCTTC.

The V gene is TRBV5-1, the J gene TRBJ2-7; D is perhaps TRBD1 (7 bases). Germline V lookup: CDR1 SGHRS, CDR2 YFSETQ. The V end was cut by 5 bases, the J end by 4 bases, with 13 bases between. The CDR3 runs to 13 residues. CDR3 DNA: TGCGCCAGCAGTCGCCAGGGGGGATACGAGCAGTACTTC. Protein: CASSRQGGYEQYF.

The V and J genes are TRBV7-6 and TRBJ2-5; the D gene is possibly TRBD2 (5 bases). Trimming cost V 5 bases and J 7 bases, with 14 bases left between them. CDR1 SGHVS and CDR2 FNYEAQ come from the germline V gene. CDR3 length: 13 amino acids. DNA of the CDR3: TGTGCCAGCAGCCGGGAACACCTGGGGACCCAGTACTTC. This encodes CASSREHLGTQYF.

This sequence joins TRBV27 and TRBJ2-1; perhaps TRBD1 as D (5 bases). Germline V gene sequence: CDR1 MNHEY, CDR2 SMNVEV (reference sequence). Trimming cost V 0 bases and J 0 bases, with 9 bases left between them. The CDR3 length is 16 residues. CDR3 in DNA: TGTGCCAGCAGTTTATCAGGGGCCCTCTCCTACAATGAGCAGTTCTTC. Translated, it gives CASSLSGALSYNEQFF.

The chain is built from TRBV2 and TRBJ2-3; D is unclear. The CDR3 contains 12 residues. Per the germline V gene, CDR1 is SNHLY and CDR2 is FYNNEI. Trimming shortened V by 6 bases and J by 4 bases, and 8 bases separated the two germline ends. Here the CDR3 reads CASRPNSDTQYF. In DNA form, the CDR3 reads TGTGCCAGCAGACCCAACTCAGATACGCAGTATTTT.

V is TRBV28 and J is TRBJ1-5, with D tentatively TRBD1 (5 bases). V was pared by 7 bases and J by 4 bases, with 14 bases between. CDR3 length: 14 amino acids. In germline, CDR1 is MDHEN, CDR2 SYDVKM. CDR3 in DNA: TGTGCCAGCACTATGGGAGGGGTGAATCAGCCCCAGCATTTT. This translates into CASTMGGVNQPQHF.

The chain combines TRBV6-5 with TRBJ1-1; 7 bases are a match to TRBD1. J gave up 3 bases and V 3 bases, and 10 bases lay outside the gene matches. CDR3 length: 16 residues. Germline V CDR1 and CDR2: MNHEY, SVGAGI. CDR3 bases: TGTGCCAGCAGTTATTCAGGGGGAAAGTTGTACACTGAAGCTTTCTTT. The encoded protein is CASSYSGGKLYTEAFF.

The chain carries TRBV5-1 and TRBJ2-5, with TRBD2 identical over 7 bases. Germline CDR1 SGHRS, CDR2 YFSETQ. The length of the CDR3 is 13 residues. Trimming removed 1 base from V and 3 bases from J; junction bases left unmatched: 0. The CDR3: CASSLLAEETQYF. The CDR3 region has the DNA TGCGCCAGCAGCTTGCTAGCGGAAGAGACCCAGTACTTC.

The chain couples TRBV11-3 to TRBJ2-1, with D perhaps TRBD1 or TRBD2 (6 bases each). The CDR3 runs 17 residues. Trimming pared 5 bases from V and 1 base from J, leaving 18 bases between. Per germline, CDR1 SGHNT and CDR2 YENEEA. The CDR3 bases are TGTGCCAGCAGCCCTGGAGGGGGACGGCAATCCTACAATGAGCAGTTCTTC. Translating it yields CASSPGGGRQSYNEQFF.

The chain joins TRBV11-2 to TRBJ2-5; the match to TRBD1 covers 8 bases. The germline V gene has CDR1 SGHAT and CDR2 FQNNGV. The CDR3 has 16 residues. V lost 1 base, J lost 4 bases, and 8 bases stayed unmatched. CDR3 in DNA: TGTGCCAGCAGCTTAGTACTGAGGACAGGGTTAGAGACCCAGTACTTC. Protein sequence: CASSLVLRTGLETQYF.

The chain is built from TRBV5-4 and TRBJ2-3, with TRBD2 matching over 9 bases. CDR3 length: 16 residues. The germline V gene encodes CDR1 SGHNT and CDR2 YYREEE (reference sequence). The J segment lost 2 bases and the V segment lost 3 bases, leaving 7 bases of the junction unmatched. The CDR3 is CASSSLLAGSTDTQYF. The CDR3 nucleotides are TGTGCCAGCAGCTCCCTGCTAGCGGGATCCACAGATACGCAGTATTTT.

CDR3 sequence: CATIGQTEAFF. The CDR3 DNA is TGTGCCACCATAGGGCAGACCGAAGCTTTCTTT. This sequence joins TRBV7-9 and TRBJ1-1, with no clear D. The CDR3 is made up of 11 amino acids. Trimming stripped 10 bases from V and 8 bases from J, with 14 bases between. The germline V gene encodes CDR1 SEHNR and CDR2 FQNEAQ (reference sequence).